The present T cell receptor beta chain was sequenced within a study of early T cells in non-severe SARS-CoV-2 infection. In the study overall: Bulk RNA taken from unsorted whole blood was sequenced, leaving chains unpaired.

Unique molecular identifiers were affixed to single, distinct cDNA molecules. One entry per CDR3 protein results from TCRdb running MiXCR on the 5' RACE reads. The sample contains fewer than 85,000 distinct CDR3 sequences, around 13% of which appear only once. Study outcomes and limitations: Comparison of clonotypes with VDJdb favored anti-spike CD8 responses while missing private and CD4 specificities.

This clonotype was observed a few times. Antigen: not known. The sequenced material came from whole blood. The origin of this receptor is an adult who was a healthcare worker with PCR-confirmed SARS-CoV-2 infection or an uninfected control (not recorded which).

CDR3 nucleotides: TGCAGCGTTGAAGACAGGAGAAGCTCCTACAATGAGCAGTTCTTC. As protein: CSVEDRRSSYNEQFF. The V and J genes are TRBV29-1 and TRBJ2-1; D ambiguous. The CDR3 is 15 amino acids. V shed 0 bases and J shed 0 bases, with 9 bases lying between them. Per the germline V gene, CDR1 is SQVTM and CDR2 is ANQGSEA.